The sequence of this T cell receptor beta chain was determined in a study of human T cells and chemical hapten exposure. Notes on the study in general: TCRs at a frequency above 1 in 1000 stayed unchanged with DPC sensitization.

This CDR3 spans 15 amino acids. Germline trimming cut 6 bases from V and 0 bases from J; bases unmatched to any gene: 6. The time point denotes: patch test 2, 6 weeks after DPC sensitization. The treatment was: therapeutic diphenylcyclopropenone sensitization with weekly scalp DPC. This clonotype was counted many times. Antigen specificity is unknown. TCRdb reprocessed the RACE reads via MiXCR and lists one record per CDR3 protein. This sample carries tens of thousands of distinct CDR3 sequences, about 6.3% of them seen once, and the ten largest clones take approximately 1.2%. The chain employs TRBV12-3 or TRBV12-4 and TRBJ2-7, with 9 nucleotides matching TRBD1. The clonotype comes from a woman in her twenties or thirties with alopecia areata. Some clones in this sample may be carry-over from other donors' samples. The input for sequencing was whole blood, taken in connection with sensitization to the hapten diphenylcyclopropenone (DPC). CDR3 nucleotides: TGTGCCAGCAGCTCCGGGACAGGGCTCTCCTACGAGCAGTACTTC. Protein product: CASSSGTGLSYEQYF.